The 8 T cell receptor beta chains presented below share a single source sample, sequenced in a study of cytomegalovirus exposure and HLA in healthy donors. With 60 Vbeta and 13 Jbeta primers, the PCR was carried out. The data were produced by immunoSEQ multiplex PCR, yet TCRdb's version contains in-frame clones alone and is incomplete. The sample records about 160,000 clones, around four fifths being singletons. Sequencing was carried out using PBMCs. The receptors here all came from a man between 18 and 29 years old in good health and CMV-seropositive.

The V call is TRBV6-5, the J call TRBJ1-4, with D possibly being TRBD1 (6 bases). Trimming pared 6 bases from V and 3 bases from J, leaving 8 bases between. Germline V CDR1 and CDR2: MNHEY, SVGAGI. The CDR3 has 13 amino acids. The CDR3, as DNA: TGTGCCAGCAGGAGGACAGCTAATGAAAAACTGTTTTTT. It translates to CASRRTANEKLFF.

This clone was counted a few times. No conserved phenylalanine or tryptophan ends this CDR3, so it is likely a read error. V gene TRBV5-5 combines with J gene TRBJ1-6; 8 bases align to TRBD1. Trimming cost V 1 base and J 7 bases; bases outside gene matches: 10. CDR1 is SGHKS and CDR2 is YYEKEE in the germline V gene (reference sequence). The CDR3 has 17 amino acids. CDR3 nucleotide sequence: TGTGCCAGCAGCTTGCTCCCGGACAGGGTGAGGAATTCACCCCTCCACCTT. Translating it yields CASSLLPDRVRNSPLHL.

V gene TRBV29-1 combines with J gene TRBJ2-1; D may be TRBD2 (6 bases). Germline V CDR1 and CDR2: SQVTM, ANQGSEA. V gave up 5 bases and J gave up 1 base, with 12 bases separating them. The CDR3 runs to 14 residues. The DNA of the CDR3 is TGCAGCGTTCCATACGGGAGTTCCTACAATGAGCAGTTCTTC. This codes for CSVPYGSSYNEQFF.

The genes are TRBV2 and TRBJ1-3; TRBD1 agrees at 7 bases. This CDR3 has 17 amino acids. Per germline, CDR1 SNHLY and CDR2 FYNNEI. V shed 4 bases and J 0 bases; nucleotides not matched to a gene: 9. CDR3 in DNA: TGTGCCAGCAGTGTCGGGCGGGGACAGAGCTCTGGAAACACCATATATTTT. Translation gives CASSVGRGQSSGNTIYF.

This clone was observed once. This chain connects TRBV5-6 to TRBJ2-7, with D possibly being TRBD2 (6 bases). The germline V and J ends were trimmed by 3 bases and 4 bases, with 14 bases remaining between them. Germline CDR1 reads SGHDT; CDR2 reads YYEEEE. The CDR3 spans 14 residues. The CDR3 region is CASSSGGSGYEQYF. In DNA form, the CDR3 reads TGTGCCAGCAGCTCCGGGGGTAGCGGATACGAGCAGTACTTC.

The genes are TRBV6-1 and TRBJ2-7, with D unresolved. Per germline, CDR1 MNHNS and CDR2 SASEGT. This CDR3 is built from 15 residues. V lost 4 bases, J lost 0 bases, and 13 bases lay in between. CDR3 DNA sequence: TGTGCCAGCAGTGCTTACCGAGAGAGCTCCTACGAGCAGTACTTC. Protein: CASSAYRESSYEQYF.

V is TRBV5-1 and J is TRBJ2-2; 8 nucleotides agree with TRBD1. The germline gives CDR1 SGHRS, CDR2 YFSETQ. The V segment lost 0 bases and the J segment 2 bases; nucleotides outside the gene matches: 3. CDR3 length equals 16 residues. The CDR3 protein is CASSLAGGINTGELFF. DNA of the CDR3: TGCGCCAGCAGCTTGGCAGGGGGCATCAACACCGGGGAGCTGTTTTTT.

CDR3 in amino acids: CASSLDRVEKLFF. The CDR3 bases are TGTGCCAGCAGTTTAGACAGGGTTGAAAAACTGTTTTTT. The chain employs TRBV6-5 and TRBJ1-4, with TRBD1 matching 7 bases. The germline V gene encodes CDR1 MNHEY and CDR2 SVGAGI. J lost 7 bases, V lost 4 bases, and 3 bases had no gene match. This CDR3 is 13 amino acids long.